This TCR beta chain was captured in a study of shared clonotypes between healthy human individuals (dated by TCRdb to the early 2020s). Notes on the research overall: The cohort included three men and a couple of women between 18 and 49 years of age. Per donor, three plates each were used for CD4 naive and CD4 memory, two for CD8 naive, and one for CD8 memory. To estimate repertoire size and how much clonotypes are shared between individuals, the study performed deep sequencing of blood TCR repertoires from about 5 healthy adults. Different laboratories and diverse techniques were used to prepare libraries and sequence TCR repertoires, to increase sequencing depth and limit assay-specific biases. Leukapheresis yielded between about 0.94 and 8.9 billion PBMCs per donor.

For the CD8 naive samples, CD45RO-negative cells were positively selected for CCR7, yielding a CD45RA+CCR7+ population from which TemRA cells were excluded. The donors were healthy, HIV-negative adults with no recently reported acute infections or vaccinations. Every donor was a Caucasian adult residing in Nashville, Tennessee, USA. After blood collection by leukapheresis, PBMCs were isolated using Ficoll-Histopaque density gradient centrifugation and then cryopreserved in the vapor phase of liquid nitrogen. Purity and quantity of every magnetically sorted T cell population were checked by analytical flow cytometry. Each sorted fraction had its genomic DNA isolated and then quantified by UV absorbance on a Nanodrop 2000c. Overall results and qualifications from the work: Based on pairwise subsampling, the degree of clonotype sharing among donors was expected to be affected by sequencing depth. Sampling was limited to blood, and TCR repertoires in tissue likely differ from TCR repertoires in blood. Because the study included a small number of donors, the genetic and exposure-history diversity represented was limited. Rarefaction of sorted-subset datasets indicated incomplete sequencing despite the large sequencing depth. Larger estimated clonotype richness was generally found for naive subsets than for memory subsets. Around 5% of naive CD4, 3.5% of naive CD8, approximately 2% of memory CD4, and 0.35% to 0.4% of memory CD8 clonotypes were shared across several donors. Clonotypes shared by all four sorted-subset donors showed higher generation probabilities than non-shared clonotypes.

This clone was counted a single time. What antigen it recognizes has not been identified. Base qualities are not provided; no much larger clone lies one nucleotide away. TCR CDR3 regions were amplified from genomic DNA by multiplex PCR using the deep immunoSEQ assay. Extracted genomic DNA from each cell subset was distributed evenly across all wells of several immunoSEQ 96-well plates, and each plate was treated as a replicate. For sorted subsets, each replicate PCR was loaded with roughly 0.2 ug genomic DNA, equivalent to 25,000 to 35,000 T cell genomes. Purified libraries were quantified with a Qubit 3.0 fluorometer, sized on a Bioanalyzer 2100, and re-quantified with the KAPA Library Quantification kit. Every immunoSEQ 96-well plate was sequenced on a separate single-read 150-cycle Illumina NextSeq 550 flow cell. The paper's data handling went like this. Because the immunoSEQ output held only junctional sequences and lacked quality scores, the filtering could not match the filtering applied to full-length reads. Sequences were annotated with PyIR, a Python wrapper for IgBLAST v1.9, using IMGT germline references to assign V/J genes and CDR3. Reads with weak V/J assignments (E-value above 1e-6), missing CDR3, stop codons, out-of-frame junctions, or ambiguous translated residues were removed. A V3J clonotype was defined by an identical inferred V gene, J gene, and CDR3 amino acid sequence. The percentage overlap between two repertoires was calculated by dividing the number of shared unique clonotypes by the size of the smaller repertoire. Richness of each repertoire was evaluated using RTK rarefaction, the Chao1 estimator, and Recon v2.1 estimates of unobserved clonotypes. OLGA was used to compute generation probabilities for all TCRbeta clonotypes that the gDNA method yielded from a handful of donors. In its TCRdb copy, this immuneACCESS table keeps in-frame sequences only and misses some clones. Where compared with another copy, unresolved V genes explain less than half of these, and the others have no known cause. From that table come the V and J calls and clone size; the DNA was used to work out D and trimming. The sample table records millions of clones; just over 90% of these occur just once. The biggest ten clones account for about 1.8% of the sample.

Sequenced material: naive CD8+ T cells from PBMCs. Read against the paper, the sample's cell subset or site label means: CD45RA+CCR7+. The source is a young man in good health. Some clones in this sample may be carry-over from other donors' samples.

CDR3 region: CASSQDEVKAGETQYF. The DNA is as follows: TGCGCCAGCAGCCAAGATGAGGTGAAGGCCGGGGAGACCCAGTACTTC. The chain uses TRBV4-1 and TRBJ2-5, with no confidently assigned D gene. The V and J ends are trimmed by 0 bases and 5 bases, leaving 16 bases between them. Per the germline V gene, MGHRA is the CDR1 and YSYEKL is the CDR2. Spanning cysteine to phenylalanine, the CDR3 consists of 16 amino acids. Only the CDR3 part of the read is kept: 48 bases, read in frame from the first base.